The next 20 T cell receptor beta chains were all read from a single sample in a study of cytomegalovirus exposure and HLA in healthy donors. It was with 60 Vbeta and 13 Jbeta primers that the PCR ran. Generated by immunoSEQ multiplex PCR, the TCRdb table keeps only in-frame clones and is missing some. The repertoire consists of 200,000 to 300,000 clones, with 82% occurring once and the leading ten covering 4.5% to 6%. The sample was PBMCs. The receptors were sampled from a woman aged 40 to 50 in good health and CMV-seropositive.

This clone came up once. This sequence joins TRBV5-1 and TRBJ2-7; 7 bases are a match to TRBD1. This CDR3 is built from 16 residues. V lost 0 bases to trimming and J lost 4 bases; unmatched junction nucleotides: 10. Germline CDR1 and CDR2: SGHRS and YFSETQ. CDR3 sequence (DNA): TGCGCCAGCAGCTTGGGAGGGGGCCTCAACATTTACGAGCAGTACTTC. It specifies CASSLGGGLNIYEQYF. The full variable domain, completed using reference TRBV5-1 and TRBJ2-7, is KAGVTQTPRYLIKTRGQQVTLSCSPISGHRSVSWYQQTPGQGLQFLFEYFSETQRNKGNFPGRFSGRQFSNSRSEMNVSTLELGDSALYLCASSLGGGLNIYEQYFGPGTRLTVT.

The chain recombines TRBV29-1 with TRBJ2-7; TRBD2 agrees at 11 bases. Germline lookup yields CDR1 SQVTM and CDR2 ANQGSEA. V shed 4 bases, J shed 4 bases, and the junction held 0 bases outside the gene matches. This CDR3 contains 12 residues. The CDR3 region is CSVGTSGYEQYF. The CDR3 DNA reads TGCAGCGTTGGGACTAGCGGGTACGAGCAGTACTTC.

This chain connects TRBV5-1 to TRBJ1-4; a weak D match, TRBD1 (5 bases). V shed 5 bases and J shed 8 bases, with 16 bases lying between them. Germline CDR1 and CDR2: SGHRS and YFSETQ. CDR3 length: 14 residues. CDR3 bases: TGCGCCAGCAGTATCGGGACTCTACGGGAAAAACTGTTTTTT. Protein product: CASSIGTLREKLFF.

In DNA, the CDR3 is TGCGCCAGCAGCCAAGAGGGTAGGCTAGCGGGATGGAATGAGCAGTTCTTC. Protein: CASSQEGRLAGWNEQFF. The gene calls are TRBV4-1 and TRBJ2-1, with 9 bases identical to TRBD2. Germline V gene sequence: CDR1 MGHRA, CDR2 YSYEKL. This CDR3 spans 17 amino acids. Germline trimming cut 0 bases from V and 7 bases from J; bases unmatched to any gene: 10.

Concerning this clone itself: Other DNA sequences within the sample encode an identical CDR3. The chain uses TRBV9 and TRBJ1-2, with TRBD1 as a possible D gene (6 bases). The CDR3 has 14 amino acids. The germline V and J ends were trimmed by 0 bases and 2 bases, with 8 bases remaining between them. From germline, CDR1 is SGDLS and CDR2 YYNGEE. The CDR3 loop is CASSVGTGNYGYTF. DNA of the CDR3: TGTGCCAGCAGCGTAGGTACAGGGAACTATGGCTACACCTTC.

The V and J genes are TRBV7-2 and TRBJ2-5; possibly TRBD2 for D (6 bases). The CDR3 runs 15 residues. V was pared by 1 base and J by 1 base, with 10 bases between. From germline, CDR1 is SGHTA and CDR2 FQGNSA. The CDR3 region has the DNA TGTGCCAGCAGCTTAGAAGCGGGTTTCCAAGAGACCCAGTACTTC. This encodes CASSLEAGFQETQYF.

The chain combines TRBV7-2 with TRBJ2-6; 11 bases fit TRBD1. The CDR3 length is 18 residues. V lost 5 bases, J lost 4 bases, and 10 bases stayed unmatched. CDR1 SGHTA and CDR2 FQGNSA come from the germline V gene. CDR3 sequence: CASSHRGTGGAGANVLTF. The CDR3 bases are TGTGCCAGCAGCCATCGTGGGACAGGGGGTGCGGGGGCCAACGTCCTGACTTTC.

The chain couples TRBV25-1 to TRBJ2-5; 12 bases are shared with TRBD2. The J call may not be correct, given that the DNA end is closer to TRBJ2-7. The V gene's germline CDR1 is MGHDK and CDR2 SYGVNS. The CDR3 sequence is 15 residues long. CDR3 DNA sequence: TGTGCCAGCAGTGAATCGACTAGCGGGGGTTACGAGCAGTACTTC. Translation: CASSESTSGGYEQYF.

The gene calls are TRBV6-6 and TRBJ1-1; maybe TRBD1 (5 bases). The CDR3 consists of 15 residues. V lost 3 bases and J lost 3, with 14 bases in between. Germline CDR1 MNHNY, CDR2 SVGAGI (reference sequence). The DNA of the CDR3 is TGTGCCAGCAGTTATGGGGGGAGAGGGTACACTGAAGCTTTCTTT. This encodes CASSYGGRGYTEAFF.

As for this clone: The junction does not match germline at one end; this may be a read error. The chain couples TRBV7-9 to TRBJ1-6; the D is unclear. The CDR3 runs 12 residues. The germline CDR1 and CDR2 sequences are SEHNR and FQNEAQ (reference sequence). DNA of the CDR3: TGTTCCAGCAGCACTCCCAATTCACCCCTCCACTTT. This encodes CSSSTPNSPLHF.

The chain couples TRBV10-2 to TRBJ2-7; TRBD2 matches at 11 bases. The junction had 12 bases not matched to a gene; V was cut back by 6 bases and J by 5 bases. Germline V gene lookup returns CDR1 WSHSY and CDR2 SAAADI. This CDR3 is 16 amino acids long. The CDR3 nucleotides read TGCGCCAGCAGCTATAAACCCCTAGCGGGGGGCCACGAGCAGTACTTC. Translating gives CASSYKPLAGGHEQYF.

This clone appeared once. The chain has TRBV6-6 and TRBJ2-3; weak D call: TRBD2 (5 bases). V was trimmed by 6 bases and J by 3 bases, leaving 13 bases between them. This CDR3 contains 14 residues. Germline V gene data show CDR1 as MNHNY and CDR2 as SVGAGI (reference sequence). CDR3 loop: CASRPDPGTDTQYF. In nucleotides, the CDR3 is TGTGCCAGCAGGCCCGATCCGGGGACAGATACGCAGTATTTT.

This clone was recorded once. The CDR3: CASSYFQGAGNEKLFF. The CDR3 DNA follows: TGTGCCAGCAGCTATTTTCAGGGGGCGGGTAATGAAAAACTGTTTTTT. V is TRBV5-6 and J is TRBJ1-4, with TRBD1 matching over 8 bases. The J segment lost 4 bases and the V segment lost 3 bases, leaving 8 bases of the junction unmatched. In germline, CDR1 is SGHDT, CDR2 YYEEEE. CDR3 size: 16 residues. Filled out from reference TRBV5-6 and TRBJ1-4, the complete variable domain reads DAGVTQSPTHLIKTRGQQVTLRCSPKSGHDTVSWYQQALGQGPQFIFQYYEEEERQRGNFPDRFSGHQFPNYSSELNVNALLLGDSALYLCASSYFQGAGNEKLFFGSGTQLSVL.

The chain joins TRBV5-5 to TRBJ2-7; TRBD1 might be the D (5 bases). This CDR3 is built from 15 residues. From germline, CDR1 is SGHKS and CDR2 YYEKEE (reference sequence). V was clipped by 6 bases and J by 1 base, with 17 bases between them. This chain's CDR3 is CASTMSDSYSYEQYF. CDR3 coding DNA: TGTGCCAGCACCATGAGCGACAGTTATTCCTACGAGCAGTACTTC.

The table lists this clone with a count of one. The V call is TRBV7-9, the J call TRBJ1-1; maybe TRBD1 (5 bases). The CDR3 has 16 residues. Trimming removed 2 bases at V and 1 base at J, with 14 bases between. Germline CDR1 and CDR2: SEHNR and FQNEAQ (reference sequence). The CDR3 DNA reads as TGTGCCAGCAGCTTACCGGGACTACGTGAGAACACTGAAGCTTTCTTT. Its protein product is CASSLPGLRENTEAFF.

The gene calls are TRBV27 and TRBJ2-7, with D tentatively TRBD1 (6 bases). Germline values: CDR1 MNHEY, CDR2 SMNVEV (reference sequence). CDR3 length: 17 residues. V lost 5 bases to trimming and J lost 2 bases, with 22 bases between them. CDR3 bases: TGTGCCAGCAGTCCAAGGAGCGACCTTAGACAGGCCTACGAGCAGTACTTC. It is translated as CASSPRSDLRQAYEQYF.

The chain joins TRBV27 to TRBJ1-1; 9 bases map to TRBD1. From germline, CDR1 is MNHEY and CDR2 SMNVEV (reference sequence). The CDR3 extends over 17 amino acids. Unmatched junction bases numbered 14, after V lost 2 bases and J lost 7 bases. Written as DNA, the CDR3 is TGTGCCAGCAGTTTAAACCCTTTACTGGACAGGGGAAATGAAGCTTTCTTT. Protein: CASSLNPLLDRGNEAFF.

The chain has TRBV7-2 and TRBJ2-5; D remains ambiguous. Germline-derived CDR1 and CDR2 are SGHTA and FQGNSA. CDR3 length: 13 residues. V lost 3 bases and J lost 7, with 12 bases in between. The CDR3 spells CASSFLTGSTQYF. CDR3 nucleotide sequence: TGTGCCAGCAGCTTCCTAACTGGTTCGACCCAGTACTTC.

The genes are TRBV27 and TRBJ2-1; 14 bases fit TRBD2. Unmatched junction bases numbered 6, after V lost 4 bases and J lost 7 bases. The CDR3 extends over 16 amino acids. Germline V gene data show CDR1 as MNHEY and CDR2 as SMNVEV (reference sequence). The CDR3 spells CASSYAGTSGRNEQFF. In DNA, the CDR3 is TGTGCCAGCAGTTACGCGGGGACTAGCGGGAGAAATGAGCAGTTCTTC.

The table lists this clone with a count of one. The CDR3 region has the DNA TGTGCCAGCAGCAAAACGGGACAGAGTAATGAAAAACTGTTTTTT. Its protein product is CASSKTGQSNEKLFF. The chain joins TRBV11-2 to TRBJ1-4, with TRBD1 identical over 7 bases. After removal of 5 bases from V and 4 bases from J, the junction contained 7 bases not matched to a gene. This CDR3 has 15 residues. Germline V lookup: CDR1 SGHAT, CDR2 FQNNGV.